These 29 T cell receptor beta chains share one sample of origin, sequenced in a study of T cell responses to AZD1222 COVID-19 vaccine. Libraries were prepared by immunoSEQ multiplex PCR; TCRdb keeps only in-frame clonotypes and omits some of them. The table has about 180,000 clones, roughly 91% seen once. Source: peripheral blood, taken 28 days after the second AZD1222 dose. The receptors here all came from an adult who received the AZD1222 COVID-19 vaccine.

V is TRBV14 and J is TRBJ1-2, with a weak D call TRBD1 (5 bases). Germline CDR1 is SGHDN and CDR2 is FVKESK. This CDR3 has 13 residues. V shed 3 bases and J shed 1 base, with 6 bases lying between them. CDR3 coding DNA: TGTGCCAGCAGCCAGGGGGGTAACTATGGCTACACCTTC. It specifies CASSQGGNYGYTF.

The chain recombines TRBV29-1 with TRBJ2-7; TRBD1 might be the D (5 bases). The CDR3 covers 14 residues. Per the germline V gene, CDR1 is SQVTM and CDR2 is ANQGSEA. V was clipped by 4 bases and J by 4 bases, with 17 bases between them. DNA for the CDR3: TGCAGCGTTGGGAAGTTGGGGCAACAGTACGAGCAGTACTTC. It codes for CSVGKLGQQYEQYF.

The CDR3 DNA reads as TGTGCCAGCAGCGTAGTAGCGGATACTTACAATGAGCAGTTCTTC. Translation gives CASSVVADTYNEQFF. The genes are TRBV9 and TRBJ2-1, with D maybe TRBD2 (6 bases). This CDR3 region has 15 residues. The V and J ends lost 0 bases and 4 bases respectively, with 11 bases between them. In germline, CDR1 is SGDLS, CDR2 YYNGEE.

CDR3 nucleotide sequence: TGTGCCAGCAGTTTAGCCCGGGACGGGAATGAAGCTTTCTTT. The encoded protein is CASSLARDGNEAFF. The V gene is TRBV28, the J gene TRBJ1-1; possible D gene TRBD1, 5 bases. Germline CDR1 MDHEN, CDR2 SYDVKM. CDR3 length: 14 residues. V lost 2 bases to trimming and J lost 7 bases, with 14 bases between them.

The chain has TRBV30 and TRBJ1-3; no clear D. CDR1 and CDR2 from the germline V gene are GTSNPN and SVGIG (reference sequence). The V end lost 3 bases, the J end lost 0 bases, and 6 bases lay between the germline ends. This CDR3 spans 13 amino acids. CDR3 in amino acids: CAWSLGSGNTIYF. The CDR3 nucleotides are TGTGCCTGGAGCCTGGGCTCTGGAAACACCATATATTTT. The variable domain in full, with the rest retrieved from reference TRBV30 and TRBJ1-3, is SQTIHQWPATLVQPVGSPLSLECTVEGTSNPNLYWYRQAAGRGLQLLFYSVGIGQISSEVPQNLSASRPQDRQFILSSKKLLLSDSGFYLCAWSLGSGNTIYFGEGSWLTVV.

The J gene is TRBJ2-3, the V gene TRBV9; D not certain. V was clipped by 0 bases and J by 4 bases, with 15 bases between them. The germline V gene has CDR1 SGDLS and CDR2 YYNGEE. The CDR3 runs 16 residues. The CDR3 DNA reads TGTGCCAGCAGCGTAGCTACGGTGGCCAGTGCAGATACGCAGTATTTT. It translates to CASSVATVASADTQYF.

This chain connects TRBV9 to TRBJ2-5; D call uncertain. With 7 bases removed from V and 5 bases from J, the gap between germline ends came to 15 bases. Per the germline V gene, CDR1 is SGDLS and CDR2 is YYNGEE. This CDR3 is built from 13 residues. The CDR3 loop reads CASCPESGETQYF. The CDR3 DNA is TGTGCCAGCTGTCCAGAGTCCGGGGAGACCCAGTACTTC.

V gene TRBV7-2 combines with J gene TRBJ1-3; TRBD1 agrees at 8 bases. Germline trimming cut 5 bases from V and 2 bases from J; bases unmatched to any gene: 5. CDR1 SGHTA and CDR2 FQGNSA come from the germline V gene. The CDR3 has 15 amino acids. The CDR3 DNA is TGTGCCAGCAGCCAAGCGACAGGGGCTGGAAACACCATATATTTT. It translates to CASSQATGAGNTIYF.

The V and J genes are TRBV25-1 and TRBJ1-1, with D perhaps TRBD1 (5 bases). The CDR3 extends over 17 amino acids. Germline assignment: CDR1 MGHDK and CDR2 SYGVNS. V was shortened by 3 bases and J by 5 bases, with 22 bases between the two germline ends. The CDR3 nucleotides are TGTGCCAGCAGTGAGGGGGGATTAAGGGGAGGGAGGACTGAAGCTTTCTTT. Translation: CASSEGGLRGGRTEAFF. Based on the CDR3 plus reference TRBV25-1 and TRBJ1-1, the full variable domain is EADIYQTPRYLVIGTGKKITLECSQTMGHDKMYWYQQDPGMELHLIHYSYGVNSTEKGDLSSESTVSRIRTEHFPLTLESARPSHTSQYLCASSEGGLRGGRTEAFFGQGTRLTVV.

The J gene is TRBJ2-7, the V gene TRBV18; possibly TRBD2 for D (5 bases). Per germline, CDR1 KGHSH and CDR2 LQKENI. The CDR3 consists of 15 residues. Between the trimmed V and J ends, which lost 1 base and 4 bases, there was a span of 14 bases. CDR3 amino acids: CASSPRFSGAYEQYF. The CDR3, as DNA: TGTGCCAGCTCACCACGGTTCAGCGGCGCTTACGAGCAGTACTTC.

The chain is built from TRBV7-9 and TRBJ1-3; D gene ambiguous. Trimming removed 2 bases at V and 0 bases at J, with 14 bases between. Germline-derived CDR1 and CDR2 are SEHNR and FQNEAQ (reference sequence). The CDR3 runs to 17 residues. The CDR3 region is CASSLPTSGYSGNTIYF. The CDR3 coding sequence is TGTGCCAGCAGCTTACCGACTTCGGGCTACTCTGGAAACACCATATATTTT.

This clone showed up just once. J is TRBJ2-1 and V is TRBV3-1 (or the pseudogene TRBV3-2), with D tentatively TRBD1 or TRBD2 (5 bases each). This CDR3 region has 15 residues. V shed 1 base and J shed 7 bases, with 14 bases lying between them. Per germline, CDR1 LGHDT and CDR2 YNNKEL (reference sequence). CDR3 in amino acids: CASSQGPGAGNEQFF. CDR3 nucleotides: TGTGCCAGCAGCCAAGGACCCGGGGCAGGGAATGAGCAGTTCTTC.

The chain is built from TRBV19 and TRBJ1-5; D gene uncertain. CDR1 is LNHDA and CDR2 is SQIVND in the germline V gene (reference sequence). The CDR3 spans 12 residues. Trimming stripped 7 bases from V and 4 bases from J, with 8 bases between. Here the CDR3 reads CASNSRNQPQHF. Written as DNA, the CDR3 is TGTGCCAGTAATTCTCGGAATCAGCCCCAGCATTTT.

This chain links TRBV19 with TRBJ1-2; 10 bases line up with TRBD1. With V trimmed by 1 base and J by 4 bases, 3 bases remained unmatched. This CDR3 is 15 amino acids long. Germline values: CDR1 LNHDA, CDR2 SQIVND (reference sequence). CDR3 region: CASSIAGQGRYGYTF. The CDR3 DNA sequence: TGTGCCAGTAGTATAGCGGGACAGGGGCGCTATGGCTACACCTTC.

This chain connects TRBV19 to TRBJ2-5; maybe TRBD1 (5 bases). Germline V gene sequence: CDR1 LNHDA, CDR2 SQIVND (reference sequence). The length of the CDR3 is 13 residues. Trimming took 10 bases from V and 4 from J, leaving 16 bases between them. The CDR3 bases are TGTGCCACCCGGCGCAGGGCAGGAGAGACCCAGTACTTC. This gives the protein CATRRRAGETQYF.

Written as DNA, the CDR3 is TGTGCCTGGAGTGTTTTTAACGGGAGAAACACAGATACGCAGTATTTT. This encodes CAWSVFNGRNTDTQYF. This chain joins TRBV30 and TRBJ2-3; D possibly corresponds to TRBD2 (6 bases). This CDR3 has 16 residues. In germline, CDR1 is GTSNPN, CDR2 SVGIG (reference sequence). Trimming stripped 0 bases from V and 2 bases from J, with 15 bases between.

The chain employs TRBV7-4 and TRBJ2-2; 11 nucleotides align to TRBD2. The CDR3 is 20 residues long. Germline CDR1 is SGHVT and CDR2 is SQSDAQ. The junction had 11 bases not matched to a gene; V was cut back by 1 base and J by 1 base. CDR3 bases: TGTGCCAGCAGCTTAGAGGGCAGGGGCGGGACTAGCGGGAACACCGGGGAGCTGTTTTTT. As protein: CASSLEGRGGTSGNTGELFF.

V usage is TRBV2 and J usage is TRBJ1-1; D is uncertain. Germline V CDR1 and CDR2: SNHLY, FYNNEI. V was cut by 4 bases and J by 3 bases, with 9 bases left in between. The CDR3 has 13 residues. The CDR3 DNA reads as TGTGCCAGCAGTGCGGCAGACCACACTGAAGCTTTCTTT. Translating gives CASSAADHTEAFF. The full variable domain, in which reference TRBV2 and TRBJ1-1 provide the parts outside the CDR3, is EPEVTQTPSHQVTQMGQEVILRCVPISNHLYFYWYRQILGQKVEFLVSFYNNEISEKSEIFDDQFSVERPDGSNFTLKIRSTKLEDSAMYFCASSAADHTEAFFGQGTRLTVV.

This clone has just one count. The chain combines TRBV3-1 (or the pseudogene TRBV3-2) with TRBJ2-1; TRBD2 aligns across 13 bases. V gave up 6 bases and J gave up 4 bases; unmatched junction bases: 3. There are 15 residues in the CDR3. Germline CDR1 is LGHDT and CDR2 is YNNKEL (reference sequence). The chain's CDR3 is CASRQGLAGYNEQFF. In DNA, the CDR3 is TGTGCCAGCAGGCAGGGACTAGCGGGGTACAATGAGCAGTTCTTC.

J is TRBJ2-7 and V is TRBV3-1 (or the pseudogene TRBV3-2), with 14 bases aligning to TRBD2. Germline lookup yields CDR1 LGHDT and CDR2 YNNKEL (reference sequence). The CDR3 has 18 residues. V trimming: 0 bases; J trimming: 12 bases; junction bases outside the gene matches: 16. CDR3 residues: CASSQEVNSKTSGGARYF. CDR3 DNA: TGTGCCAGCAGCCAAGAAGTAAATAGTAAGACTAGCGGGGGGGCCAGGTACTTC.

V and J are TRBV5-4 and TRBJ2-1; D might be TRBD2 (5 bases). With 2 bases removed from V and 6 bases from J, the gap between germline ends came to 15 bases. CDR1 SGHNT and CDR2 YYREEE come from the germline V gene (reference sequence). The CDR3 has 15 amino acids. The CDR3: CASSLSGRAGNEQFF. The DNA of the CDR3 is TGTGCCAGCAGCTTATCGGGCCGCGCGGGCAATGAGCAGTTCTTC.

The genes are TRBV27 and TRBJ2-3; weak D call: TRBD2 (5 bases). The CDR3 runs to 15 residues. The germline gives CDR1 MNHEY, CDR2 SMNVEV (reference sequence). V lost 6 bases and J lost 2, with 15 bases in between. As DNA, the CDR3 is TGTGCCAGCAGCCCACTTACAGCGGCCACAGATACGCAGTATTTT. This codes for CASSPLTAATDTQYF.

This sequence joins TRBV4-1 and TRBJ2-1; a possible D gene is TRBD1 (6 bases). V was cut by 3 bases and J by 11 bases, with 23 bases left in between. This CDR3 contains 16 residues. Germline V gene sequence: CDR1 MGHRA, CDR2 YSYEKL. The CDR3: CASSQYREGRGPKQFF. The CDR3 DNA reads TGCGCCAGCAGCCAGTACAGGGAAGGTCGAGGACCGAAGCAGTTCTTC.

A few counts support this clone. At the DNA level, this CDR3 is encoded by other sequences in the same sample as well. J is TRBJ2-1 and V is TRBV6-5; 9 nucleotides line up with TRBD2. CDR3 length equals 16 residues. CDR1 MNHEY and CDR2 SVGAGI come from the germline V gene. Trimming took 0 bases from V and 0 from J; bases not matched to a gene: 0. The CDR3 DNA sequence: TGTGCCAGCAGTTACTCAGCGGGGGGCTCCTACAATGAGCAGTTCTTC. This gives the protein CASSYSAGGSYNEQFF.

The V and J genes are TRBV10-1 and TRBJ2-2; 7 nucleotides match TRBD2. V shed 6 bases, J shed 7 bases, and the junction held 5 bases outside the gene matches. The CDR3 runs 13 residues. Germline assignment: CDR1 WNHNN and CDR2 SYGVQD (reference sequence). CDR3 loop: CASSLTSVGELFF. The CDR3 DNA reads TGCGCCAGCAGCCTCACTAGCGTCGGGGAGCTGTTTTTT.

The CDR3 region has the DNA TGCGCCAGCAGCCACCCTGAGCGACTAGCGGGAAGCCCAGAGACCCAGTACTTC. The encoded protein is CASSHPERLAGSPETQYF. The rearrangement joins TRBV4-1 to TRBJ2-5; 11 bases line up with TRBD2. This CDR3 region has 18 residues. The V segment lost 3 bases and the J segment 4 bases; nucleotides outside the gene matches: 13. Germline loops: CDR1 MGHRA, CDR2 YSYEKL.

The J gene is TRBJ1-1, the V gene TRBV18; D ambiguous. The germline gives CDR1 KGHSH, CDR2 LQKENI. Trimming took off 2 bases at V and 4 bases at J, with 8 bases between the two ends. CDR3 size: 13 residues. CDR3 nucleotide sequence: TGTGCCAGCTCACCAGGGGTGGGCACTGAAGCTTTCTTT. Its translation is CASSPGVGTEAFF.

The chain has TRBV25-1 and TRBJ2-5, with 8 bases fitting TRBD2. V lost 8 bases and J lost 0; bases outside the gene matches: 2. The germline gives CDR1 MGHDK, CDR2 SYGVNS. The CDR3 is made up of 13 amino acids. The CDR3: CASQRGYQETQYF. The CDR3 bases are TGTGCCAGCCAGCGGGGGTACCAAGAGACCCAGTACTTC.

A note on this clone: This same CDR3 is encoded by further DNA sequences in the sample. The rearrangement joins TRBV18 to TRBJ1-2; maybe TRBD1 (5 bases). The CDR3 is 13 residues long. Trimming removed 6 bases from V and 0 bases from J, with 8 bases in between. Germline CDR1 reads KGHSH; CDR2 reads LQKENI. CDR3 residues: CASSPGPNYGYTF. The DNA for the CDR3 is TGTGCCAGCTCCCCAGGGCCTAACTATGGCTACACCTTC.